The 23 T cell receptor beta chains listed next were all sequenced from one sample in a study of human T cells and chemical hapten exposure. In TCRdb, the RACE reads were re-called with MiXCR into one record per CDR3 protein. Found here are approximately 80,000 distinct CDR3 sequences, 10% to 15% of them singletons; the top ten hold under 6%. Time point: patch test 3, about 24 weeks after DPC sensitization. The treatment: therapeutic diphenylcyclopropenone sensitization with weekly scalp DPC. The specimen comprised whole blood, sampled in connection with sensitization to the hapten diphenylcyclopropenone (DPC). These receptors all stem from a woman aged 45-65 years with alopecia areata. Some clones in this sample may be carry-over from other donors' samples.

CDR3 residues: CASSRYGAVLDNEQFF. CDR3 nucleotide sequence: TGTGCCAGCTCACGGTACGGGGCTGTATTGGACAATGAGCAGTTCTTC. This rearrangement joins TRBV18 to TRBJ2-1; D may be TRBD1 or TRBD2 (5 bases each). Germline CDR1 reads KGHSH; CDR2 reads LQKENI. The CDR3 has 16 residues. The germline V and J ends were trimmed by 4 bases and 5 bases, with 18 bases remaining between them.

V usage is TRBV7-3 and J usage is TRBJ2-3; no clear D. Germline V lookup: CDR1 SGHTA, CDR2 FQGTGA. This CDR3 has 15 residues. Trimming removed 5 bases at V and 0 bases at J, with 12 bases between. CDR3 amino acids: CASSPDGYSTDTQYF. CDR3 in DNA: TGTGCCAGCAGCCCAGATGGGTACAGCACAGATACGCAGTATTTT.

The table lists this clonotype with many counts. V gene TRBV18 combines with J gene TRBJ1-2, with D unresolved. V shed 6 bases and J shed 3 bases, with 11 bases lying between them. Germline-derived CDR1 and CDR2 are KGHSH and LQKENI. The CDR3 loop spans 13 amino acids. The CDR3 is CASSPPAYYGYTF. Here the CDR3 DNA reads TGTGCCAGCTCGCCCCCAGCCTACTATGGCTACACCTTC.

This clonotype was counted ten times or more. The V and J genes are TRBV5-6 and TRBJ1-5; D perhaps matches TRBD1 (6 bases). The CDR3 consists of 13 residues. Germline assignment: CDR1 SGHDT and CDR2 YYEEEE. V was cut by 3 bases and J by 4 bases, with 8 bases left in between. The CDR3 nucleotides read TGTGCCAGCAGCTCCGGACAGAATCAGCCCCAGCATTTT. This codes for CASSSGQNQPQHF.

As for this clonotype: A much bigger clone sits one base away, suggesting this may be a read error. The chain recombines TRBV5-1 with TRBJ2-7; 12 nucleotides agree with TRBD2. The CDR3 length is 15 residues. V lost 7 bases, J lost 3 bases, and 8 bases stayed unmatched. CDR1 and CDR2 from the germline V gene are SGHRS and YFSETQ. The CDR3 bases are TGCGCCAGCGGTCGGACTAGCGGGATGTACTACGAGCAGTACTTC. Protein sequence: CASGRTSGMYYEQYF.

This clonotype occurred many times. The chain uses TRBV12-3 or TRBV12-4 and TRBJ2-5; a possible D gene is TRBD2 (6 bases). The CDR3 is 14 residues long. Trimming cost V 4 bases and J 5 bases, with 14 bases left between them. The CDR3 DNA sequence: TGTGCCAGCAGTTCGGCCACTAGCCGGGAGACCCAGTACTTC. It codes for CASSSATSRETQYF.

This clonotype has just a few counts. The chain recombines TRBV5-1 with TRBJ2-1, with TRBD2 matching over 12 bases. V dropped 4 bases and J dropped 9; count of bases not matched to a gene: 17. Germline V CDR1 and CDR2: SGHRS, YFSETQ. CDR3 length: 18 amino acids. The CDR3 here is CASSANRLAGGPHSEQFF. CDR3 DNA: TGCGCCAGCAGCGCCAACCGGCTAGCGGGAGGGCCACACTCTGAGCAGTTCTTC. The entire variable domain, with the rest obtained from reference TRBV5-1 and TRBJ2-1, is as follows: KAGVTQTPRYLIKTRGQQVTLSCSPISGHRSVSWYQQTPGQGLQFLFEYFSETQRNKGNFPGRFSGRQFSNSRSEMNVSTLELGDSALYLCASSANRLAGGPHSEQFFGPGTRLTVL.

The chain is built from TRBV19 and TRBJ2-1; D is perhaps TRBD2 (6 bases). CDR3 size: 15 residues. The germline V and J ends were trimmed by 4 bases and 5 bases, with 15 bases remaining between them. Germline CDR1 reads LNHDA; CDR2 reads SQIVND (reference sequence). The CDR3 loop is CASSNPGLFHNEQFF. In DNA, the CDR3 is TGTGCCAGTAGTAACCCGGGACTTTTCCACAATGAGCAGTTCTTC. Together with reference TRBV19 and TRBJ2-1, the CDR3 gives the full variable domain: DGGITQSPKYLFRKEGQNVTLSCEQNLNHDAMYWYRQDPGQGLRLIYYSQIVNDFQKGDIAEGYSVSREKKESFPLTVTSAQKNPTAFYLCASSNPGLFHNEQFFGPGTRLTVL.

This clonotype was seen at least ten times. The gene calls are TRBV24-1 and TRBJ2-5, with D hard to call. The V end was cut by 0 bases, the J end by 7 bases, with 11 bases between. The CDR3 runs to 14 residues. Looked up from germline, CDR1 is KGHDR and CDR2 is SFDVKD. This chain's CDR3 is CATSDLPLPATQYF. The CDR3 nucleotides are TGTGCCACCAGTGATTTGCCCCTCCCGGCGACCCAGTACTTC.

This clonotype was detected a few times. The rearrangement joins TRBV6-2 or TRBV6-3 to TRBJ2-2; TRBD2 might be the D (5 bases). The germline V gene encodes CDR1 MNHEY and CDR2 SVGEGT. The germline V and J ends were trimmed by 4 bases and 5 bases, with 14 bases remaining between them. This CDR3 is built from 15 residues. The CDR3 here is CASSSTTPGTGELFF. The CDR3 DNA reads as TGTGCCAGCAGTTCGACTACACCCGGGACCGGGGAGCTGTTTTTT.

This clonotype showed up many times. The chain couples TRBV29-1 to TRBJ2-3; D ambiguous. This CDR3 is 10 amino acids long. The germline gives CDR1 SQVTM, CDR2 ANQGSEA. Trimming cost V 4 bases and J 6 bases, with 5 bases left between them. The CDR3 loop is CSVATDTQYF. CDR3 bases: TGCAGCGTTGCTACGGATACGCAGTATTTT.

This chain uses TRBV6-4 with TRBJ2-2, with 12 positions matching TRBD2. Germline V CDR1 and CDR2: MRHNA, SNTAGT. The CDR3 runs 15 residues. J gave up 3 bases and V 8 bases, and 4 bases lay outside the gene matches. In nucleotides, the CDR3 is TGTGCCAGCTCTCGGACTAGCGGGGACACCGGGGAGCTGTTTTTT. Encoded protein: CASSRTSGDTGELFF.

The chain combines TRBV13 with TRBJ2-5; 9 nucleotides align to TRBD1. Germline CDR1 and CDR2: PRHDT and FYEKMQ (reference sequence). This CDR3 region has 16 residues. V was clipped by 5 bases and J by 4 bases; unmatched bases: 11. CDR3 protein: CASSREGQGQRETQYF. CDR3 coding DNA: TGTGCCAGCAGCAGAGAGGGACAGGGACAGAGAGAGACCCAGTACTTC. Full variable domain (missing parts from reference TRBV13 and TRBJ2-5): AAGVIQSPRHLIKEKRETATLKCYPIPRHDTVYWYQQGPGQDPQFLISFYEKMQSDKGSIPDRFSAQQFSDYHSELNMSSLELGDSALYFCASSREGQGQRETQYFGPGTRLLVL.

The CDR3 sequence: CASSLDSDTGELFF. The CDR3 nucleotides read TGCGCCAGCAGCTTGGATTCAGACACCGGGGAGCTGTTTTTT. This chain joins TRBV5-1 and TRBJ2-2; no clear D. This CDR3 is built from 14 residues. Germline-derived CDR1 and CDR2 are SGHRS and YFSETQ. V lost 0 bases to trimming and J lost 3 bases, with 6 bases between them.

This clonotype has just a few counts. The chain uses TRBV21-1 and TRBJ1-1. TRBV21-1 is listed as a pseudogene. CDR3 length: 12 amino acids. The CDR3: CASSKVSTEAFF. In DNA form, the CDR3 reads TGTGCCAGCAGCAAAGTGTCCACTGAAGCTTTCTTT.

The CDR3 reads CASSPGVTGELFF. The CDR3 DNA follows: TGCGCCAGCAGCCCGGGGGTCACCGGGGAGCTGTTTTTT. The chain recombines TRBV5-1 with TRBJ2-2, with D perhaps TRBD2 (6 bases). CDR3 size: 13 residues. CDR1 is SGHRS, CDR2 YFSETQ, per germline. V was pared by 4 bases and J by 4 bases, with 8 bases between.

This clonotype was observed many times. V usage is TRBV11-2 and J usage is TRBJ1-1, with unresolved D. The CDR3 runs 12 residues. Germline loops: CDR1 SGHAT, CDR2 FQNNGV. Trimming pared 10 bases from V and 5 bases from J, leaving 14 bases between. CDR3 loop: CATTKGPTEAFF. In nucleotides, the CDR3 is TGTGCCACCACAAAAGGACCAACTGAAGCTTTCTTT. The full variable domain, completed using reference TRBV11-2 and TRBJ1-1, is EAGVAQSPRYKIIEKRQSVAFWCNPISGHATLYWYQQILGQGPKLLIQFQNNGVVDDSQLPKDRFSAERLKGVDSTLKIQPAKLEDSAVYLCATTKGPTEAFFGQGTRLTVV.

This chain links TRBV11-2 with TRBJ2-3; D not certain. V was clipped by 0 bases and J by 0 bases, with 4 bases between them. Germline CDR1 reads SGHAT; CDR2 reads FQNNGV. This CDR3 has 14 amino acids. This CDR3 reads CASSLDPSTDTQYF. CDR3 DNA sequence: TGTGCCAGCAGCTTAGACCCAAGCACAGATACGCAGTATTTT.

This chain joins TRBV18 and TRBJ1-5; 7 nucleotides agree with TRBD1. The trim removed 4 bases at V and 0 bases at J, leaving 9 bases unmatched. Looked up from germline, CDR1 is KGHSH and CDR2 is LQKENI. CDR3 length: 17 residues. This chain's CDR3 is CASSLTRTGLSNQPQHF. As DNA, the CDR3 is TGTGCCAGCTCACTAACCCGGACAGGACTTAGCAATCAGCCCCAGCATTTT.

Comment on this clonotype: This may be a read error: a much more frequent sequence differs by one nucleotide. The CDR3 here is CASSESSSNYGYTF. In DNA form, the CDR3 reads TGTGCCAGCAGTGAATCGTCTTCTAACTATGGCTACACCTTC. The chain recombines TRBV2 with TRBJ1-2; D remains unclear. Between the trimmed V and J ends, which lost 2 bases and 0 bases, there was a span of 7 bases. Germline V gives CDR1 SNHLY, CDR2 FYNNEI. The CDR3 runs 14 residues.

This clonotype was counted at least ten times. The chain employs TRBV7-2 and TRBJ1-1; D is unclear. Germline V gene data show CDR1 as SGHTA and CDR2 as FQGNSA. Trimming stripped 3 bases from V and 0 bases from J, with 8 bases between. CDR3 size: 14 residues. CDR3 protein: CASSFQAVNTEAFF. The DNA for the CDR3 is TGTGCCAGCAGCTTTCAGGCTGTGAACACTGAAGCTTTCTTT.

J is TRBJ1-1 and V is TRBV29-1, with D unclear. Germline assignment: CDR1 SQVTM and CDR2 ANQGSEA. V lost 5 bases, J lost 7 bases, and 17 bases lay in between. The CDR3 has 13 amino acids. In nucleotides, the CDR3 is TGCAGCGTTTCCTCAACCCCGGGAGGTGAAGCTTTCTTT. As protein: CSVSSTPGGEAFF.

This clonotype has a handful of counts. J is TRBJ1-6 and V is TRBV12-5, with 7 bases matching TRBD1. Trimming took 6 bases from V and 6 from J; bases not matched to a gene: 5. Germline CDR1 reads LGHNT; CDR2 reads FRNRAP. CDR3 length: 14 residues. CDR3 bases: TGTGCTAGTGGGGGGGACAGCGCTAATTCACCCCTCCACTTT. Translating gives CASGGDSANSPLHF. Complete variable domain (other parts from reference TRBV12-5 and TRBJ1-6): DARVTQTPRHKVTEMGQEVTMRCQPILGHNTVFWYRQTMMQGLELLAYFRNRAPLDDSGMPKDRFSAEMPDATLATLKIQPSEPRDSAVYFCASGGDSANSPLHFGNGTRLTVT.